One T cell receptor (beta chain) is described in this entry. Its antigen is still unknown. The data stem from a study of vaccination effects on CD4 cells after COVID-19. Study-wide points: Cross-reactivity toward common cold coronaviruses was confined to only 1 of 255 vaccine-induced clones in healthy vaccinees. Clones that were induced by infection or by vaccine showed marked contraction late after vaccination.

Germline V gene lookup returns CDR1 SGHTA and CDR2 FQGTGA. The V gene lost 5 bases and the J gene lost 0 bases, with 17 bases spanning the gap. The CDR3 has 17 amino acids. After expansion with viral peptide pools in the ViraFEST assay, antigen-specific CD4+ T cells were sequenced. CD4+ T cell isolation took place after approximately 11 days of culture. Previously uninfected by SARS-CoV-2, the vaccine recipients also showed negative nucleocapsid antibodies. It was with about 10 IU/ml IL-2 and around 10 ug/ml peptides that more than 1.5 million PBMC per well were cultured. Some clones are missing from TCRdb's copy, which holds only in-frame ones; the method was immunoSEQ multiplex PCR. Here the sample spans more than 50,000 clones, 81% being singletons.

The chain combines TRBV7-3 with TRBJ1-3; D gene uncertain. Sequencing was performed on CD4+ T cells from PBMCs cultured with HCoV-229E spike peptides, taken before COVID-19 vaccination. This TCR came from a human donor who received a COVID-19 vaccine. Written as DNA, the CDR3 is TGTGCCAGCAGCCCCGGGCAGCAACCCACCTCTGGAAACACCATATATTTT. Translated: CASSPGQQPTSGNTIYF.